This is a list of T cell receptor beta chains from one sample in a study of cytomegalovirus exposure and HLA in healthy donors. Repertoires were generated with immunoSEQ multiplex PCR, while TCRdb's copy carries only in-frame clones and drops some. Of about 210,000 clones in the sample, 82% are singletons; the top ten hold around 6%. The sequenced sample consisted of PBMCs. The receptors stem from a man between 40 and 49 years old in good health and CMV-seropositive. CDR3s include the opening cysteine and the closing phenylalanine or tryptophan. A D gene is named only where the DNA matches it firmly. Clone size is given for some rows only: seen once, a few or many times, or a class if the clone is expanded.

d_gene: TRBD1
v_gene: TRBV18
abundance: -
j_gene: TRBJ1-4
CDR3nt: TGTGCCAGCTCGCCCGACGGGACAGGTGGTGAAAAACTGTTTTTT
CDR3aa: CASSPDGTGGEKLFF

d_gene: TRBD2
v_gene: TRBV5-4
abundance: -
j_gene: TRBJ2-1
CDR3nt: TGTGCCAGCAGCTTGGCCAAAGGGGCAGCGGGAGCCTTACAGCAGTTCTTC
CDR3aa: CASSLAKGAAGALQQFF

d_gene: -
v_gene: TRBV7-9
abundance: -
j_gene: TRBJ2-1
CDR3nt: TGTGCCAGCAGCTTAACGGAGAGCTCCTACAATGAGCAGTTCTTC
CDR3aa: CASSLTESSYNEQFF

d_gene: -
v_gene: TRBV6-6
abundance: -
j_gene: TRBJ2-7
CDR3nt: TGTGCCAGCAGATCCGACAGCGAGAGCTCCTACGAGCAGTACTTC
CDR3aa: CASRSDSESSYEQYF

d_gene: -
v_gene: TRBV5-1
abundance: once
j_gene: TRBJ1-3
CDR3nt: TGCGCCAGCAGCCTCAGGGAGGGACCCTCCACCATATATTTT
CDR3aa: CASSLREGPSTIYF

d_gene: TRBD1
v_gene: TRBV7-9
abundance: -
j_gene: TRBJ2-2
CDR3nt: TGTGCCAGCAGGCGACAGGGGACGAACACCGGGGAGCTGTTTTTT
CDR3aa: CASRRQGTNTGELFF

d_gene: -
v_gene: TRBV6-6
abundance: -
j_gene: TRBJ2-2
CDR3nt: TGTGCCAGCAGTCGTGTTAACACCGGGGAGCTGTTTTTT
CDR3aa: CASSRVNTGELFF

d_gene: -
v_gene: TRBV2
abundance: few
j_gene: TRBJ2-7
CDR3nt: TGTGCCAGCAGTGGGACTCCCGCCTACGAGCAGTACTTC
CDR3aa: CASSGTPAYEQYF

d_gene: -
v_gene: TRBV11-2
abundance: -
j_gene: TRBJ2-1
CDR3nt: TGTGCCAGCAGCTTCCGCAGGGGCAGCTCCTACAATGAGCAGTTCTTC
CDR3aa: CASSFRRGSSYNEQFF

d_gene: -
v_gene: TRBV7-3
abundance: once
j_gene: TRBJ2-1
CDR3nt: TGTGCCAGCAGCTTGACAGCCCTCGAACCCTACAATGAGCAGTTCTTC
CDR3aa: CASSLTALEPYNEQFF

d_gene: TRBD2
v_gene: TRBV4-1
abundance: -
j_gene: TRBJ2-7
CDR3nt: TGCGCCAGCAGCATAGGGACTAGCGGTGCCTACGAGCAGTACTTC
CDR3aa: CASSIGTSGAYEQYF

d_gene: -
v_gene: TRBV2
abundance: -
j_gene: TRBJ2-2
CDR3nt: TGTGCCAGCAGTTACAGGCAGTTCTACACCGGGGAGCTGTTTTTT
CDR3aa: CASSYRQFYTGELFF

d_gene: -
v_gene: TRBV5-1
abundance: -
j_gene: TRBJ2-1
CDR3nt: TGCGCCAGCAGCTTATCTCGTCCTAGCTCCAGGCCGTTCTTC
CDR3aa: CASSLSRPSSRPFF

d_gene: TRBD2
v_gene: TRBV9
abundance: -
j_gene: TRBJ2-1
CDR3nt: TGTGCCAGCAGCCCGAGCGGGGGGACTAGCGGCTACAATGAGCAGTTCTTC
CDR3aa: CASSPSGGTSGYNEQFF

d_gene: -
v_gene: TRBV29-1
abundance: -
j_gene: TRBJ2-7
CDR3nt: TGCAGCGTTGTCGGAGCCTACGAGCAGTACTTC
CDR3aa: CSVVGAYEQYF

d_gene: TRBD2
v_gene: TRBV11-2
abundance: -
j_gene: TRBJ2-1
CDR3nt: TGTGCCAGCAGCACCAGTAGCGGGAGGGCCAGTAATGAGCAGTTCTTC
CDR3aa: CASSTSSGRASNEQFF

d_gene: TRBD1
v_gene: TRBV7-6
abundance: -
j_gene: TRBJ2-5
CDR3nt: TGTGCCAGCAGCTTGGGCCGAAAACAGGGGACCCATGGTGACCAGTACTTC
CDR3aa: CASSLGRKQGTHGDQYF

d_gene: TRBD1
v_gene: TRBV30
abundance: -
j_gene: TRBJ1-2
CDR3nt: TGTGCCTGGAGTGGGGACAGTCCTAACTATGGCTACACCTTC
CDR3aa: CAWSGDSPNYGYTF

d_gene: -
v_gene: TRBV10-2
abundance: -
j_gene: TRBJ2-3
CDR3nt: TGCGCCAGCAGGACTTCTAGCACAGATACGCAGTATTTT
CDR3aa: CASRTSSTDTQYF

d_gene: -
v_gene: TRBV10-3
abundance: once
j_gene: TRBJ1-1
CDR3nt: TGTGCCATCAGTGAGTCAAACGGGGGGAGCACTGAAGCTTTCTTT
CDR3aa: CAISESNGGSTEAFF

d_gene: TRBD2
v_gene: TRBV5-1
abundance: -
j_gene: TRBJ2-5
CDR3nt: TGCGCCAGCAGCTTCGGGGGGGGAGGAGGAGCGGAGACCCAGTACTTC
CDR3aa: CASSFGGGGGAETQYF

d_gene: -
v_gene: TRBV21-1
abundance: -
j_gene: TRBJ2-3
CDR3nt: TGTGCCAGCAGCAATGGACGGACTAGCGGATCAGATACGCAGTATTTT
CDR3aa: CASSNGRTSGSDTQYF

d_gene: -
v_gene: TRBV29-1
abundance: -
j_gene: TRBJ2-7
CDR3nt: TGCAGCGTTGCAGGGGCCCTCTCCTACGAGCAGTACTTC
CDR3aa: CSVAGALSYEQYF

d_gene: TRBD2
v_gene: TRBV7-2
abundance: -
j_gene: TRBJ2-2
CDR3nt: TGTGCCAGTTCGCGAGCGGGAGGGATCGGGGAGCTGTTTTTT
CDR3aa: CASSRAGGIGELFF

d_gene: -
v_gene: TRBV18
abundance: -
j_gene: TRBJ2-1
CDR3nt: TGTGCCAGCTCACCACGGGGGGATGAGCAGTTCTTC
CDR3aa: CASSPRGDEQFF

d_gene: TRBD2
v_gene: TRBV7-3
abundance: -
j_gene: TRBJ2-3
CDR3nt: TGTGCCAGCAGCTTAACCCCAGCGGGACCAGATACGCAGTATTTT
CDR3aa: CASSLTPAGPDTQYF

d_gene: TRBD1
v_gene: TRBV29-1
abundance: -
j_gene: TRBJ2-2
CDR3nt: TGCAGCGTTGTTCTGGACAGGGGGCCCATTACGAACACCGGGGAGCTGTTTTTT
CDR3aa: CSVVLDRGPITNTGELFF

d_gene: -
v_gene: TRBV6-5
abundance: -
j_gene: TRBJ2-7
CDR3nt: TGTGCCAGCAGTTACGGTGCCGGAGGCTTTGATTACGAGCAGTACTTC
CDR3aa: CASSYGAGGFDYEQYF

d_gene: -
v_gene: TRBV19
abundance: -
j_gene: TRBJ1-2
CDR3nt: TGTGCCAGTAACGGTCATGTGGAGTTACACCGCGTCTATGGCTACACCTTC
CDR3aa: CASNGHVELHRVYGYTF

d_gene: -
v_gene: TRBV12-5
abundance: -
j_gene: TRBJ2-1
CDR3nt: TGTGCTAGTGGTTTAGCAGGGTACAATGAGCAGTTCTTC
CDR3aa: CASGLAGYNEQFF

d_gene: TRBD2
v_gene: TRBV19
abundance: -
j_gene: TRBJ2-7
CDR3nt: TGTGCCAGTAGTATCACTAGCGGGAGCCCCTACGAGCAGTACTTC
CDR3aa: CASSITSGSPYEQYF

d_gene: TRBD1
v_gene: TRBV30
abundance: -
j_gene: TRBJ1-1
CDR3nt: TGTGCCTGGTCCACGACAGGGTTGAACACTGAAGCTTTCTTT
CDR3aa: CAWSTTGLNTEAFF

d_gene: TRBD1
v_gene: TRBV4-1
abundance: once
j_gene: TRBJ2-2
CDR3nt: TGCGCCAGCAGCCAAGTACCGGGACAGGGGAACACCGGGGAGCTGTTTTTT
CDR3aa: CASSQVPGQGNTGELFF

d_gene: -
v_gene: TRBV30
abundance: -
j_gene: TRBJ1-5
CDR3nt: TGTGCCTGGAGTATATCCCGAGGGTTTAGCAATCAGCCCCAGCATTTT
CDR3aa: CAWSISRGFSNQPQHF

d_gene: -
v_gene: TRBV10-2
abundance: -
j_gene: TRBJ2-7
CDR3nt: TGCGCCAGCATCAGAGAAGCAGGCCCTGCGAGCACCTACGAGCAGTACTTC
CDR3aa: CASIREAGPASTYEQYF

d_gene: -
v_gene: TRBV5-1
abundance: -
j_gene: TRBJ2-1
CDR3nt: TGCGCCAGCAGCACCGGGACTGCACCCACCAATGAGCAGTTCTTC
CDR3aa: CASSTGTAPTNEQFF

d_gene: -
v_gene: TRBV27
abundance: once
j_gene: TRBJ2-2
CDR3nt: TGTGCCAGCAGTTTACTGTTCACCGGGGAGCTGTTTTTT
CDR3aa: CASSLLFTGELFF

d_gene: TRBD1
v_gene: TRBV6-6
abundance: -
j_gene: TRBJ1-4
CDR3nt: TGTGCCAGCAGTTTAGGGACAGGGGGTGACGAAAAACTGTTTTTT
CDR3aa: CASSLGTGGDEKLFF

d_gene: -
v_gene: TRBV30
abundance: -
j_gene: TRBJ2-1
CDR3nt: TGTGCCTGGAGTCCGAATCAGGGGTATGAGCAGTTCTTC
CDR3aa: CAWSPNQGYEQFF

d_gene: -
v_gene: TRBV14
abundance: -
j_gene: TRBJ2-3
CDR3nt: TGTGCCAGCAGCCAAGATGAGCGACATACGCAGTATTTT
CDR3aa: CASSQDERHTQYF

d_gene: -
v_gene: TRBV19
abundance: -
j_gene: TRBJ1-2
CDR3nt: TGTGCCAGTAGTAAGGAGGCTATCCCCGAGGGCTACACCTTC
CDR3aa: CASSKEAIPEGYTF

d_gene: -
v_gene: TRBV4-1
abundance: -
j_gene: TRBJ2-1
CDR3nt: TGCGCCAGCAGCCAAGATCGGCTAGCGCAGTTCTTC
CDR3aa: CASSQDRLAQFF

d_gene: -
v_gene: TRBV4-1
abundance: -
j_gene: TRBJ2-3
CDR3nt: TGCGCCAGCAGCCCCAGTTGGCAGAATACGCAGTATTTT
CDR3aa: CASSPSWQNTQYF

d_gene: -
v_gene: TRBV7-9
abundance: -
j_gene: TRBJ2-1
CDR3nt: TGTGCCAGCAGCTTATGGGGGGATGAGCAGTTCTTC
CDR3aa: CASSLWGDEQFF

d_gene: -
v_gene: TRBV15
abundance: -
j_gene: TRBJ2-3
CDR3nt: TGTGCCACCAGGCCCCTGGCGGTCCAAGGCGCAGATACGCAGTATTTT
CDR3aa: CATRPLAVQGADTQYF

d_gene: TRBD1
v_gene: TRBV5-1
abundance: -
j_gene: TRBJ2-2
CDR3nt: TGCGCCAGCATTAAGGACAGGGGAGATACCGGGGAGCTGTTTTTT
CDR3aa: CASIKDRGDTGELFF

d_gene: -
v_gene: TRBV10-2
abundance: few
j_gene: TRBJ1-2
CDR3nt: TGCGCCAGCAGTGAGGGTACTCCTAACTATGGCTACACCTTC
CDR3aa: CASSEGTPNYGYTF

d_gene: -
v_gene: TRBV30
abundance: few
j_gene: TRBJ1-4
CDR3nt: TGTGCCTGGAGTACTTCAGGCGCCCAGGGAAAACTGTTTTTT
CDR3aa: CAWSTSGAQGKLFF

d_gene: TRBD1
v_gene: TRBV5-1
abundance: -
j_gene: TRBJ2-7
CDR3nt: TGCGCCAGCAGCTTGGCCGGACAGGGTGGCGAGCAGTACTTC
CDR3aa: CASSLAGQGGEQYF

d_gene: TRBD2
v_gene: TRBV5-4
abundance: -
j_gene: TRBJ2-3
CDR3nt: TGTGCCAGCAGCTTGGAACTAGCGGGAGGAGGGATAGATACGCAGTATTTT
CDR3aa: CASSLELAGGGIDTQYF

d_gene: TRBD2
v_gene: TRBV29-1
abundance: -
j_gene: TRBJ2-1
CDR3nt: TGCAGCGTTCCGGGACTAGCTTACTACAATGAGCAGTTCTTC
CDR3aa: CSVPGLAYYNEQFF

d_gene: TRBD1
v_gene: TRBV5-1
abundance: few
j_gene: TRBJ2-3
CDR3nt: TGCGCCAGCTACAGGGGTGTAGGAACAGATACGCAGTATTTT
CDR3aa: CASYRGVGTDTQYF

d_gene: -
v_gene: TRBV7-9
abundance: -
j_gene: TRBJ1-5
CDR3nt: TGTGCCAGCAGCTTAAGCACGGAGGGGTGGGGAATCGGTCAGCCCCAGCATTTT
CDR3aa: CASSLSTEGWGIGQPQHF

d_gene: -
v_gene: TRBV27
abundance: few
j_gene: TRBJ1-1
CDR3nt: TGTGCCAGCAGAGGAAGTGGCGGCACTGAAGCTTTCTTT
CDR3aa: CASRGSGGTEAFF